This TCR beta chain was obtained from a study of cytomegalovirus exposure and HLA in healthy donors. The V segment lost 2 bases and the J segment 6 bases; nucleotides outside the gene matches: 5. The CDR3 sequence is 14 residues long. Germline loops: CDR1 SGHRS, CDR2 YFSETQ. General observations from the study: Across donors, most TCRs were seen rarely, yet some public ones were widespread. It was reportedly the case that the classifier diagnosed cytomegalovirus status with high specificity and sensitivity. As a later analysis showed, a missense DCLRE1C variant was linked to trimming of TCR beta V- and J-genes. The study recorded 150 to 200 TCR beta chains that were cytomegalovirus-associated.

Worth noting for this clone: Antigen specificity is unknown.

The PCR had 60 Vbeta and 13 Jbeta primers. The repertoire was sequenced with immunoSEQ multiplex PCR; TCRdb's copy has only in-frame clones and lacks some. The table records some 200,000 clones, about 62% of them present only once. The chain has TRBV5-1 and TRBJ1-2; 9 positions agree with TRBD1. The sequenced material came from PBMCs. The source of this sequence is a man aged 40-49 years in good health and CMV-seronegative. The CDR3 is CASSFHRGLDGYTF. The CDR3 coding sequence is TGCGCCAGCAGCTTTCACAGGGGGCTTGATGGCTACACCTTC.